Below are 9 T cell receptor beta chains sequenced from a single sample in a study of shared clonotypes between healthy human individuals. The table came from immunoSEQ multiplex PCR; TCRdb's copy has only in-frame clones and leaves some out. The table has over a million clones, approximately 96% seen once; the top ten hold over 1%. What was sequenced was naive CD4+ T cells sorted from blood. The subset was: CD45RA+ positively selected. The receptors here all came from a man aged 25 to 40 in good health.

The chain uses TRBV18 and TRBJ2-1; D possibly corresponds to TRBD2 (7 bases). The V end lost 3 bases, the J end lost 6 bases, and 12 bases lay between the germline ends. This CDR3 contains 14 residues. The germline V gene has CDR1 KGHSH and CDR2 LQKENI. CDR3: CASSPGGLPNEQFF. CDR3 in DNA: TGTGCCAGCTCACCGGGGGGGCTCCCCAATGAGCAGTTCTTC.

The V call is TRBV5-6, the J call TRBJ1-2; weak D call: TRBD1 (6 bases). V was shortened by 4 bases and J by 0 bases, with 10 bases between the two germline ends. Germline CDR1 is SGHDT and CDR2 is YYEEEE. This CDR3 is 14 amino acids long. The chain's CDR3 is CASSQGHPNYGYTF. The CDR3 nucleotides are TGTGCCAGCAGCCAGGGACACCCTAACTATGGCTACACCTTC.

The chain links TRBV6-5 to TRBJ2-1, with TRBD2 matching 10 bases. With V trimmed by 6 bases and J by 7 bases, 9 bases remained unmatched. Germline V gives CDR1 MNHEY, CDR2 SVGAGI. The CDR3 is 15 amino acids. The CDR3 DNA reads TGTGCCAGCAGAGCCACTAGCGGGATAATAAATGAGCAGTTCTTC. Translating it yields CASRATSGIINEQFF.

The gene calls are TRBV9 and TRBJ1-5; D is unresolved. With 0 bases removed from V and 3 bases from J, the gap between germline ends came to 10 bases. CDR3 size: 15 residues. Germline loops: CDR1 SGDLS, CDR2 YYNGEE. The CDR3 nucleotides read TGTGCCAGCAGCGTAGGGGCAGCCCACAATCAGCCCCAGCATTTT. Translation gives CASSVGAAHNQPQHF.

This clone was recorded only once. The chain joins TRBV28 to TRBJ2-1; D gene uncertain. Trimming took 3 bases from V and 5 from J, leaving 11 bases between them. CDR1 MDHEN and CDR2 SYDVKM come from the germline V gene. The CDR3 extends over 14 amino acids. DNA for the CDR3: TGTGCCAGCAGTTTGATAGGGAACGACAATGAGCAGTTCTTC. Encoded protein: CASSLIGNDNEQFF.

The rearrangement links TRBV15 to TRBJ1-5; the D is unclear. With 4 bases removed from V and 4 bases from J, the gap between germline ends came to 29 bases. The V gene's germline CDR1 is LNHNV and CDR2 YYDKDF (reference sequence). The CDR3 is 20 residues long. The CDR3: CATSTDLKLIGRISNQPQHF. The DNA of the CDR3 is TGTGCCACCAGCACCGACCTAAAACTTATCGGACGGATAAGTAATCAGCCCCAGCATTTT.

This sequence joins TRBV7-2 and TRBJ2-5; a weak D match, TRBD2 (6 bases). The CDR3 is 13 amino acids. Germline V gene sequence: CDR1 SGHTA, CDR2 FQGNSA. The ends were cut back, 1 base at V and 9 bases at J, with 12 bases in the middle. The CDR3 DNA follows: TGTGCCAGCAGCTTAGTAGGCTGGGGGGCCCAGTACTTC. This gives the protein CASSLVGWGAQYF.

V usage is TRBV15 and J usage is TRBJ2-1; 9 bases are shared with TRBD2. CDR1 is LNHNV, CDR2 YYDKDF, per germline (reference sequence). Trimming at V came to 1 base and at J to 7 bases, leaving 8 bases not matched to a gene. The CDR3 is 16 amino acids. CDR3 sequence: CATSRVIGLAGNEQFF. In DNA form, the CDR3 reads TGTGCCACCAGCAGAGTAATAGGGCTAGCGGGGAATGAGCAGTTCTTC.

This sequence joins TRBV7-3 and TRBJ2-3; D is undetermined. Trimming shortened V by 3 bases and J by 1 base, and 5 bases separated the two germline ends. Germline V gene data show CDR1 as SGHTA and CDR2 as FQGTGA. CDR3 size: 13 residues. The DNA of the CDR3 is TGTGCCAGCAGCTTTGACCGCACAGATACGCAGTATTTT. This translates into CASSFDRTDTQYF.